The 15 T cell receptor beta chains below were found in one sample sequenced in a study of OX40 agonist ivuxolimab in advanced cancers. TCRdb's copy holds only in-frame clones and misses some; the assay was immunoSEQ multiplex PCR. This sample carries 25,000 to 35,000 clones, roughly 92% of them seen once, and the ten largest clones take less than 9.5%. Sequencing used CD4+ or CD8+ T cells sorted from blood, obtained in a trial of the OX40 agonist ivuxolimab. The receptors stem from an adult with an advanced solid tumor such as melanoma, head and neck, liver or kidney cancer.

Details on this clone: It is likely a read error, because the conserved phenylalanine at the end of the CDR3 is missing. The CDR3 DNA reads as TGTGCCTGGATTTGGGAGTCAGGGGGCTATGGCTACACCCTC. Its protein is CAWIWESGGYGYTL. The chain recombines TRBV30 with TRBJ1-2; 7 nucleotides agree with TRBD1. The ends lost 4 bases at V and 4 bases at J; junction bases unmatched: 9. This CDR3 comprises 14 residues. Germline V gene sequence: CDR1 GTSNPN, CDR2 SVGIG (reference sequence).

The chain joins TRBV2 to TRBJ1-2; no reliable D call. The V and J ends lost 3 bases and 8 bases respectively, with 13 bases between them. CDR1 SNHLY and CDR2 FYNNEI come from the germline V gene. The CDR3 has 13 residues. The CDR3: CASSDLGFRGYTF. The CDR3 DNA reads as TGTGCCAGCAGTGATCTCGGGTTTCGGGGCTACACCTTC. The whole variable domain, filled in from reference TRBV2 and TRBJ1-2, reads EPEVTQTPSHQVTQMGQEVILRCVPISNHLYFYWYRQILGQKVEFLVSFYNNEISEKSEIFDDQFSVERPDGSNFTLKIRSTKLEDSAMYFCASSDLGFRGYTFGSGTRLTVV.

This chain connects TRBV27 to TRBJ2-7, with TRBD2 identical over 13 bases. CDR1 MNHEY and CDR2 SMNVEV come from the germline V gene (reference sequence). The J segment lost 7 bases and the V segment lost 0 bases, leaving 6 bases of the junction unmatched. The CDR3 runs to 16 residues. The CDR3 DNA follows: TGTGCCAGCAGTTTATCTGTTGGACTAGCGGGAGTTGAGCAGTACTTC. The encoded protein is CASSLSVGLAGVEQYF.

In DNA, the CDR3 is TGTGCCAGCAGCTTCTGGGACAGGGGTCGTTACGAGCAGTACTTC. It codes for CASSFWDRGRYEQYF. This chain links TRBV5-4 with TRBJ2-7; TRBD1 aligns across 10 bases. CDR1 and CDR2 (germline): SGHNT, YYREEE (reference sequence). This CDR3 has 15 residues. The V segment lost 2 bases and the J segment 4 bases; nucleotides outside the gene matches: 6.

In its sample, this clone was seen once. The chain uses TRBV4-2 and TRBJ1-5; 8 bases are shared with TRBD1. CDR1 and CDR2 (germline): LGHNA, YNFKEQ. CDR3 length: 16 residues. The V gene end was trimmed by 0 bases and the J gene end by 2 bases; junction bases not matched to a gene: 3. CDR3 region: CASSQEETGGNQPQHF. The DNA of the CDR3 is TGTGCCAGCAGCCAAGAGGAGACAGGGGGCAATCAGCCCCAGCATTTT.

The chain joins TRBV11-2 to TRBJ1-1; tentatively, D is TRBD1 (5 bases). Per germline, CDR1 SGHAT and CDR2 FQNNGV. Trimming stripped 5 bases from V and 4 bases from J, with 20 bases between. This CDR3 has 16 amino acids. The CDR3 nucleotides read TGTGCCAGCAGCCCTTCGGGGCAGGCCCAAATCACTGAAGCTTTCTTT. It codes for CASSPSGQAQITEAFF.

V usage is TRBV27 and J usage is TRBJ1-2; D unclear. CDR3 size: 13 residues. The V and J ends lost 2 bases and 2 bases respectively, with 6 bases between them. Germline V gene lookup returns CDR1 MNHEY and CDR2 SMNVEV (reference sequence). This CDR3 reads CASSLGRNYGYTF. CDR3 nucleotide sequence: TGTGCCAGCAGTTTAGGCAGAAACTATGGCTACACCTTC.

This sequence joins TRBV9 and TRBJ2-5, with D tentatively TRBD2 (6 bases). The germline CDR1 and CDR2 sequences are SGDLS and YYNGEE. Trimming left V 4 bases short and J 14 bases short, with 21 bases between. This CDR3 has 13 residues. The chain's CDR3 is CASSPPTSTEQYF. CDR3 coding DNA: TGTGCCAGCAGCCCCCCAACTAGCACCGAACAATACTTC.

This chain uses TRBV28 with TRBJ2-5; 15 nucleotides line up with TRBD2. After removal of 7 bases from V and 5 bases from J, the junction contained 5 bases not matched to a gene. The CDR3 is 15 residues long. The germline V gene has CDR1 MDHEN and CDR2 SYDVKM. For the CDR3, the DNA is TGTGCCAGCAACTGGGGACTAGCGGGAGGTGAGACCCAGTACTTC. Its protein is CASNWGLAGGETQYF. The full variable domain, completed using reference TRBV28 and TRBJ2-5, is DVKVTQSSRYLVKRTGEKVFLECVQDMDHENMFWYRQDPGLGLRLIYFSYDVKMKEKGDIPEGYSVSREKKERFSLILESASTNQTSMYLCASNWGLAGGETQYFGPGTRLLVL.

This rearrangement joins TRBV27 to TRBJ2-3, with 9 nucleotides matching TRBD1. Trimming removed 1 base from V and 4 bases from J; junction bases left unmatched: 0. Germline CDR1 MNHEY, CDR2 SMNVEV (reference sequence). The CDR3 is 14 amino acids. CDR3 sequence: CASSLWDRADTQYF. In nucleotides, the CDR3 is TGTGCCAGCAGTTTATGGGACAGGGCAGATACGCAGTATTTT.

The rearrangement joins TRBV19 to TRBJ2-1; D gene uncertain. Deletions cut 1 base from V and 7 bases from J, with 8 bases between. There are 13 residues in the CDR3. CDR1 is LNHDA, CDR2 SQIVND, per germline (reference sequence). In DNA form, the CDR3 reads TGTGCCAGTAGTATAGTGGGCCGGAATGAGCAGTTCTTC. It encodes CASSIVGRNEQFF.

The rearrangement uses TRBV27 and TRBJ1-1; tentative D call: TRBD1 (5 bases). The CDR3 sequence is 16 residues long. Germline lookup yields CDR1 MNHEY and CDR2 SMNVEV (reference sequence). V was clipped by 8 bases and J by 4 bases, with 23 bases between them. CDR3 DNA: TGTGCCAGCGGGCCTGTTTTACAGTTGGGGGGCACTGAAGCTTTCTTT. Encoded protein: CASGPVLQLGGTEAFF.

The chain uses TRBV29-1 and TRBJ1-1; D call uncertain. This CDR3 spans 11 amino acids. Germline CDR1 SQVTM, CDR2 ANQGSEA. V lost 6 bases to trimming and J lost 1 base, with 6 bases between them. CDR3 in DNA: TGCAGCGTCGACGGGAACACTGAAGCTTTCTTT. This gives the protein CSVDGNTEAFF.

There are a few counts of this clone. The CDR3 coding sequence is TGTGCTAGTGGTCTGGATATCGAAGCTTTCTTT. Translation gives CASGLDIEAFF. The genes are TRBV12-5 and TRBJ1-1; D unclear. The CDR3 runs 11 residues. The V end lost 5 bases, the J end lost 8 bases, and 9 bases lay between the germline ends. Germline-derived CDR1 and CDR2 are LGHNT and FRNRAP. Using reference TRBV12-5 and TRBJ1-1 for the parts outside the CDR3, the full variable domain is DARVTQTPRHKVTEMGQEVTMRCQPILGHNTVFWYRQTMMQGLELLAYFRNRAPLDDSGMPKDRFSAEMPDATLATLKIQPSEPRDSAVYFCASGLDIEAFFGQGTRLTVV.

This chain links TRBV7-8 with TRBJ1-5; 7 bases are a match to TRBD1. Per the germline V gene, CDR1 is SGHVS and CDR2 is FQNEAQ. The ends lost 4 bases at V and 7 bases at J; junction bases unmatched: 19. The CDR3 has 18 residues. CDR3 nucleotides: TGTGCCAGCAGCTCCCGGGACAGAGAAACGGGTTTTATGCAGCCCCAGCATTTT. This encodes CASSSRDRETGFMQPQHF.